A single sample gave rise to the 2 T cell receptor beta chains below, sequenced in a study of T cell changes during pregnancy in multiple sclerosis. Here immunoSEQ multiplex PCR was the method, and the copy in TCRdb shows in-frame clones only, minus some. The table has more than 45,000 clones, 90% to 95% seen once. This specimen was CD4+ T cells from peripheral blood mononuclear cells, taken in the second trimester of pregnancy. Receptors were obtained from a female donor with multiple sclerosis, enrolled in a pregnancy study.

This clone was counted once. The CDR3 bases are TGTGCCAGCAACCTAGACAGGGTCCCTACCTACGAGCAGTACTTC. It codes for CASNLDRVPTYEQYF. V usage is TRBV6-6 and J usage is TRBJ2-7; 7 bases align to TRBD1. In germline, CDR1 is MNHNY, CDR2 SVGAGI (reference sequence). This CDR3 region has 15 residues. J lost 2 bases, V lost 7 bases, and 11 bases had no gene match.

The chain carries TRBV5-6 and TRBJ1-6; perhaps TRBD1 as D (5 bases). Trimming took off 1 base at V and 4 bases at J, with 9 bases between the two ends. The length of the CDR3 is 15 residues. Germline-derived CDR1 and CDR2 are SGHDT and YYEEEE. CDR3 coding DNA: TGTGCCAGCAGCTTGAGGGGCGCTTATAATTCACCCCTCCACTTT. Its protein product is CASSLRGAYNSPLHF. Together with reference TRBV5-6 and TRBJ1-6, the CDR3 gives the full variable domain: DAGVTQSPTHLIKTRGQQVTLRCSPKSGHDTVSWYQQALGQGPQFIFQYYEEEERQRGNFPDRFSGHQFPNYSSELNVNALLLGDSALYLCASSLRGAYNSPLHFGNGTRLTVT.